This is a list of T cell receptor beta chains from one sample in a study of blood T cell repertoires in COVID-19. Data came from immunoSEQ multiplex PCR; TCRdb stores just in-frame clones and leaves some out. The repertoire holds 390,000 or so clones, roughly 90% seen once, with 3% in the top ten. Specimen: peripheral blood. The receptor source for this set is a woman in her 30s with COVID-19, enrolled during active disease. Each CDR3 is given with its conserved first and last residue. The order of the fields is clone size, V gene, D gene, J gene, CDR3 protein, CDR3 DNA. D genes are given only for firm matches. Size values are once, few and many counts, or a class for expanded clones, and some rows have none.

>-|TRBV18|-|TRBJ2-3
CASSPSGSTDTQYF
TGTGCCAGCTCACCATCGGGGAGCACAGATACGCAGTATTTT
>-|TRBV28|-|TRBJ1-2
CASSLGRYGYTF
TGTGCCAGCAGTTTGGGCCGCTATGGCTACACCTTC
>-|TRBV7-2|-|TRBJ1-4
CASSRGTTEKLFF
TGTGCCAGCAGCCGCGGGACGACCGAAAAACTGTTTTTT
>-|TRBV7-9|-|TRBJ2-2
CASRPGGRGELFF
TGTGCCAGCAGACCCGGGGGGCGCGGGGAGCTGTTTTTT
>-|TRBV6-6|TRBD1|TRBJ1-3
CASTYWGQGDEFFSGNTIYF
TGTGCCAGCACCTACTGGGGACAGGGAGATGAATTTTTTTCTGGAAACACCATATATTTT
>-|TRBV7-8|-|TRBJ1-4
CASSLFFPRFTRREEKLFF
TGTGCCAGCAGCTTATTTTTCCCCAGATTCACCAGGAGGGAGGAAAAACTGTTTTTT
>-|TRBV6-2/TRBV6-3|TRBD2|TRBJ2-7
CASSYSILGGGESSYEQYF
TGTGCCAGCAGTTACTCGATTTTGGGCGGGGGGGAGAGCTCCTACGAGCAGTACTTC
>once|TRBV11-3|TRBD1|TRBJ2-5
CASRDSETQYF
TGTGCCAGCCGGGACAGCGAGACCCAGTACTTC
>-|TRBV5-4|TRBD1|TRBJ1-1
CASSIRTGVYMNTEAFF
TGTGCCAGCAGCATACGGACAGGAGTTTACATGAACACTGAAGCTTTCTTT
>-|TRBV5-3|-|TRBJ1-2
CARSRLTGLTDGYTF
TGTGCCAGAAGCCGACTAACCGGACTCACCGATGGCTACACCTTC
>-|TRBV27|-|TRBJ2-7
CASSLSRTAYEQYF
TGTGCCAGCAGTTTATCGAGGACAGCCTACGAGCAGTACTTC
>-|TRBV29-1|-|TRBJ2-1
CSVPRGGGAEQFF
TGCAGCGTTCCACGAGGGGGGGGCGCTGAGCAGTTCTTC
>-|TRBV24-1|-|TRBJ2-5
CATSEASQETQYF
TGTGCCACCAGTGAGGCTTCCCAAGAGACCCAGTACTTC